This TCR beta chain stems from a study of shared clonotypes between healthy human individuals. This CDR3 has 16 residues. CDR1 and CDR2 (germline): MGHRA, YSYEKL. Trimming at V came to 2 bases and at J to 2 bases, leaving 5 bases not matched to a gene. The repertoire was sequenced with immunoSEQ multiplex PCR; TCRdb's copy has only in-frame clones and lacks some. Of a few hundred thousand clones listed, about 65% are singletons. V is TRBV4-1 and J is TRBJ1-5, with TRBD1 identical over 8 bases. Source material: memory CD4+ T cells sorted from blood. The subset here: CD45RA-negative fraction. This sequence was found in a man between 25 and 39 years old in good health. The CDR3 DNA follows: TGCGCCAGCAGCCAAACCGGGACAGGAGGCAATCAGCCCCAGCATTTT. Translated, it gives CASSQTGTGGNQPQHF.